Listed below are T cell receptor beta chains from one sample, sequenced in a study of blood T cell repertoires in COVID-19. Sequenced by immunoSEQ multiplex PCR; TCRdb stores in-frame clones only, minus some. The data contain some 180,000 clones, about 81% of them singletons. Sequences were obtained from peripheral blood. The receptor set was obtained from a woman in her fifties or sixties with COVID-19, enrolled during active disease. The CDR3 runs from the conserved cysteine through the conserved F or W. The D gene is left open where the match is weak. Size tells how often a clone was seen (once, few, many) or the class of an expanded clone, and some rows leave it out.

D	size	V	J	DNA	CDR3
NA	NA	TRBV5-1	TRBJ1-4	TGCGCCAGCAGCCCTAGCAACAGGCGGGGGGAGGAAAAACTGTTTTTT	CASSPSNRRGEEKLFF
NA	NA	TRBV3-1/TRBV3-2	TRBJ1-3	TGTGCCAGCAGCCGAAGGGGGGGGAGCTCTGGAAACACCATATATTTT	CASSRRGGSSGNTIYF
NA	NA	TRBV5-1	TRBJ2-1	TGCGCCAGCAGCTTGGCAGGGGTCAGCTACAATGAGCAGTTCTTC	CASSLAGVSYNEQFF
NA	NA	TRBV23-1	TRBJ2-1	TGCGCCAGCAGTCAGTTCGGCAATGAGCAGTTCTTC	CASSQFGNEQFF
TRBD2	NA	TRBV5-4	TRBJ2-1	TGTGCCAGCAGGCCTAGACTAGCGGGATCCTCAAGCTCCTACAATGAGCAGTTCTTC	CASRPRLAGSSSSYNEQFF
TRBD2	NA	TRBV6-4	TRBJ2-3	TGTGCCAGCAGTGACTCCGGACTAGCCACAGATACGCAGTATTTT	CASSDSGLATDTQYF
TRBD1	NA	TRBV29-1	TRBJ2-1	TGCAGCGGGTTTGGACAGGCGAATGAGCAGTTCTTC	CSGFGQANEQFF
TRBD2	NA	TRBV29-1	TRBJ2-1	TGCAGCGTTGATAGTGGGACTAGCGGGAGTTACAATGAGCAGTTCTTC	CSVDSGTSGSYNEQFF
TRBD2	once	TRBV28	TRBJ2-5	TGTGCCAGCAGTTTTATGACTAGCGGGGAAGAGACCCAGTACTTC	CASSFMTSGEETQYF
TRBD2	NA	TRBV5-1	TRBJ2-3	TGCGCCAGCAGCCCCGGGGGGGCCGAGACAGATACGCAGTATTTT	CASSPGGAETDTQYF
TRBD1	few	TRBV9	TRBJ1-4	TGTGCCAGCAGCCCCAGGGGGGATAATGAAAAACTGTTTTTT	CASSPRGDNEKLFF
TRBD1	few	TRBV19	TRBJ1-5	TGTGCCAGTAGTATGACAGGACAGGGCCTCAATCAGCCCCAGCATTTT	CASSMTGQGLNQPQHF
TRBD1	NA	TRBV7-3	TRBJ1-5	TGTGCCAGCAGCAGGGACAGGGGACAGCCCCAGCATTTT	CASSRDRGQPQHF
NA	NA	TRBV7-8	TRBJ1-2	TGTGCCAGCAGCTTAGGCGCAGGGGTTAGGAACTATGGCTACACCTTC	CASSLGAGVRNYGYTF
NA	NA	TRBV12-3/TRBV12-4	TRBJ2-1	TGTGCCAGCAGTGCCGGGTCCAATGAGCAGTTCTTC	CASSAGSNEQFF
NA	NA	TRBV7-7	TRBJ2-6	TGTGCTAGCAGCCCGTCTGGGGCCAACGTCCTGACTTTC	CASSPSGANVLTF
TRBD1	NA	TRBV19	TRBJ2-1	TGTGCCAGTAGTAGCAGACAGGGGAAACACAATGAGCAGTTCTTC	CASSSRQGKHNEQFF
NA	few	TRBV19	TRBJ2-1	TGTGCCAGTAGTTCCCGACAGGCAGAGGCCTACAATGAGCAGTTCTTC	CASSSRQAEAYNEQFF
NA	NA	TRBV6-6	TRBJ2-7	TGTGCCAGCAAGACTAGTAGGCACGAGCAGTACTTC	CASKTSRHEQYF
TRBD2	few	TRBV29-1	TRBJ2-5	TGCAGCGTTGGACTAGCGGGATTCTCAAGGGGAGAGACCCAGTACTTC	CSVGLAGFSRGETQYF
TRBD1	NA	TRBV19	TRBJ1-1	TGTGCCAGTAGTATTAACGGGAGGACAGGGACCACTGAAGCTTTCTTT	CASSINGRTGTTEAFF
TRBD1	NA	TRBV7-2	TRBJ2-2	TGTGCCAGCAGCTTAGCAAAAGGGGGCCCTACCGGGGAGCTGTTTTTT	CASSLAKGGPTGELFF
NA	NA	TRBV6-5	TRBJ1-5	TGTGCCAGCGCATCGGGAGGCAATCAGCCCCAGCATTTT	CASASGGNQPQHF
TRBD2	NA	TRBV9	TRBJ2-6	TGTGCCAGCAGCGTAGCCCCGAGACTAGCGGGCTTAACTGGGGCCAACGTCCTGACTTTC	CASSVAPRLAGLTGANVLTF
NA	few	TRBV4-1	TRBJ2-1	TGCGCCAGCAGCCAAGGGGGGCTTGAGCAGTTCTTC	CASSQGGLEQFF
NA	NA	TRBV6-4	TRBJ2-1	TGTGCCAGCAGTGTCAAGGCAGAGGGCTCCTACAATGAGCAGTTCTTC	CASSVKAEGSYNEQFF
TRBD1	NA	TRBV11-2	TRBJ1-3	TGTGCCAGCAGCACCGACAGGGGCCACACCATATATTTT	CASSTDRGHTIYF
TRBD1	NA	TRBV5-8	TRBJ2-4	TGTGCCAGCAGCTGGAGTCCCGGACAGGGCATCGTACAAGCCAAAAACATTCAGTACTTC	CASSWSPGQGIVQAKNIQYF
NA	NA	TRBV28	TRBJ2-6	TGTGCCAGCAGTTTATCTGGGACATCCAACGTCCTGACTTTC	CASSLSGTSNVLTF
TRBD2	NA	TRBV7-9	TRBJ2-1	TGTGCCAGCAGCGCCTCACCGGGACTAGCGGGAGGCCCCTACAATGAGCAGTTCTTC	CASSASPGLAGGPYNEQFF
TRBD2	few	TRBV11-3	TRBJ2-1	TGTGCCAGCAGCTTAGAAGGGACTAGGTCCTACAATGAGCAGTTCTTC	CASSLEGTRSYNEQFF
NA	NA	TRBV18	TRBJ1-6	TGTGCCAGCTCACCTGAGACCCGGACAGAAAATTCACCCCTCCACTTT	CASSPETRTENSPLHF
NA	NA	TRBV28	TRBJ1-1	NA	CASSTSKGAHTEAFF
NA	NA	TRBV16	TRBJ1-5	TGTGCCAGCAGCCAATTGGGCAGGGAGGGTCAGCCCCAGCATTTT	CASSQLGREGQPQHF
NA	NA	TRBV2	TRBJ2-5	TGTGCCAGCAGTGGTTACCGGTCCGTGGAGGGCCAGTACTTC	CASSGYRSVEGQYF
NA	NA	TRBV4-3	TRBJ2-7	TGCGCCAGCAGCCAAGGTGGGCAGGGGACCTACGAGCAGTACTTC	CASSQGGQGTYEQYF
TRBD2	NA	TRBV19	TRBJ2-3	TGTGCCAGTAGTATTAGGCTAGCGGGAGATACGCAGTATTTT	CASSIRLAGDTQYF
NA	NA	TRBV19	TRBJ1-1	TGTGCCAGCCAGGTAGGCCCTAACGCTGAAGCTTTCTTT	CASQVGPNAEAFF
NA	NA	TRBV15	TRBJ1-2	TGTGCCACCAGCACAGACCCCTTAGAATCCTATGGCTACACCTTC	CATSTDPLESYGYTF
TRBD1	few	TRBV18	TRBJ2-6	TGTGCCAGCTCATTGGGGACAGGGTCCTCTGGGGCCAACGTCCTGACTTTC	CASSLGTGSSGANVLTF
NA	NA	TRBV5-1	TRBJ2-2	TGCGCCAGCAGCTTGGCGGTGGACACCGGGGAGCTGTTTTTT	CASSLAVDTGELFF
TRBD2	NA	TRBV9	TRBJ2-1	TGTGCCAGCTCCCCGGGGGGGAGCTCCTACAATGAGCAGTTCTTC	CASSPGGSSYNEQFF
NA	many	TRBV14	TRBJ1-1	TGTGCCAGCAGCCAAGATTTAGGGGGGAACACTGAAGCTTTCTTT	CASSQDLGGNTEAFF
TRBD2	NA	TRBV6-2/TRBV6-3	TRBJ2-1	TGTGCCAGCAGTTACCCGCCGGGACTAGCAGGCTACAATGAGCAGTTCTTC	CASSYPPGLAGYNEQFF
NA	NA	TRBV6-6	TRBJ2-5	TGTGCCAGCAGTTCCCCCGCGGGCCTACAAGAGACCCAGTACTTC	CASSSPAGLQETQYF
NA	NA	TRBV10-1	TRBJ1-5	TGCGCCAGCAGGGGAGTAGATAGCAATCAGCCCCAGCATTTT	CASRGVDSNQPQHF
NA	once	TRBV11-3	TRBJ2-3	TGTGCCAGCAGCCTCGGGAGAAAAGATACGCAGTATTTT	CASSLGRKDTQYF
NA	NA	TRBV7-2	TRBJ1-2	TGTGCCAGCAGCTTAGGCCAGGGATATGGCTACACCTTC	CASSLGQGYGYTF
TRBD1	NA	TRBV29-1	TRBJ1-3	TGCAGCGTTGATCCGGGACAGTTCTCTGGAAACACCATATATTTT	CSVDPGQFSGNTIYF
TRBD2	once	TRBV7-2	TRBJ2-2	TGTGCCAGCAGCTTAGACCCCCGGACTAGCGGGAGGGTTGACGGGGAGCTGTTTTTT	CASSLDPRTSGRVDGELFF
NA	NA	TRBV7-9	TRBJ2-2	TGTGCCAGCACCCTAACCGGGGAGCTGTTTTTT	CASTLTGELFF
NA	NA	TRBV3-1/TRBV3-2	TRBJ1-1	TGTGCCAGCAGCCAAGACCTACCGGGAACTGAAGCTTTCTTT	CASSQDLPGTEAFF
TRBD1	NA	TRBV5-1	TRBJ1-2	TGCGCCAGCAGCTTAACAGGGGAGATTAACTATGGCTACACCTTC	CASSLTGEINYGYTF
NA	NA	TRBV6-5	TRBJ1-1	TGTGCCAGCAGATTCCAATTCAGGGTGGTCACTGAAGCTTTCTTT	CASRFQFRVVTEAFF
TRBD1	few	TRBV15	TRBJ1-5	TGTGCCACCAGCAGAGACGGACAGGGGGATCAGCCCCAGCATTTT	CATSRDGQGDQPQHF
TRBD2	NA	TRBV5-1	TRBJ2-6	TGCGCCAGCCGGGAGGGCGGGAGCTCTGGGGCCAACGTCCTGACTTTC	CASREGGSSGANVLTF
NA	NA	TRBV6-6	TRBJ1-6	TGTGCCAGCCAGGGACAAAGCTCCTATAATTCACCCCTCCACTTT	CASQGQSSYNSPLHF
TRBD1	NA	TRBV28	TRBJ1-5	TGTGCCAGCAGTTTCGTAATGTGGAAGGGACAGGTGGGGAATCAGCCCCAGCATTTT	CASSFVMWKGQVGNQPQHF
NA	NA	TRBV29-1	TRBJ1-1	TGCAGCGTTGACCTCGGGGGTGGCACTGAAGCTTTCTTT	CSVDLGGGTEAFF